This T cell receptor beta chain came from a study of blood T cell repertoires in COVID-19. Study context: Researchers got acute and convalescent COVID-19 samples from the United States, Italy and Spain. The analysed material was cDNA or gDNA that came from T cells, B-cell-depleted T cells, or PBMCs.

As processed by the authors: Reference gene primer amplification gave nucleated cell count estimates. Assay: immunoSEQ multiplex PCR; the TCRdb copy retains only in-frame clones and omits some. V and J calls and clone size are as listed in that table; D and trimming were resolved from the DNA. The sample lists around 6,300 clones, approximately 80% occurring once. V shed 3 bases, J shed 1 base, and the junction held 5 bases outside the gene matches. The CDR3 contains 17 residues. From germline, CDR1 is SGHAT and CDR2 FQNNGV. The receptor was derived from a human donor with active COVID-19. The donor label of this sample is uncertain. The chain is built from TRBV11-2 and TRBJ2-1; 11 nucleotides agree with TRBD2. Sequencing used peripheral blood. CDR3 nucleotides: TGTGCCAGCAGCTTTAGTAGCGGGGGGGCTTCCTACAATGAGCAGTTCTTC. Protein: CASSFSSGGASYNEQFF.